The rows below give T cell receptor beta chains drawn from one sample of a study of shared clonotypes between healthy human individuals. The method was immunoSEQ multiplex PCR; TCRdb's version includes in-frame clones alone and lacks a portion of them. The sample includes 450,000 to 500,000 clones, 79% of them seen just once. Sequences were obtained from PBMCs. These receptors originate from a woman aged 40 to 50 in good health. Some clones in this sample may be carry-over from other donors' samples. Both conserved end residues are part of each CDR3. Each record gives: CDR3 length, clone size, J gene, D gene, V gene, CDR3 DNA, CDR3 protein. The D gene is left open where the match is weak. Size is omitted from some rows. Given values are once, few, many or a class for expanded clones.

14 | - | TRBJ2-7 | - | TRBV28 | TGTGCCAGCAGTTTTGCAGGGGATTCCTACGAGCAGTACTTC | CASSFAGDSYEQYF
14 | once | TRBJ1-5 | - | TRBV6-5 | TGTGCCAGCAGTTACGACAGAACAAATCAGCCCCAGCATTTT | CASSYDRTNQPQHF
15 | - | TRBJ1-2 | TRBD1 | TRBV7-9 | TGTGCCAGCAGCTCCGGACAGGATCCTTCCTATGGCTACACCTTC | CASSSGQDPSYGYTF
12 | - | TRBJ1-2 | - | TRBV19 | TGTGCCAGTAGTATAGGAGGGAGTGGCTACACCTTC | CASSIGGSGYTF
15 | - | TRBJ1-5 | - | TRBV19 | TGTGCCAGTAGGCAGGGATCCCATAGCAATCAGCCCCAGCATTTT | CASRQGSHSNQPQHF
14 | - | TRBJ2-1 | - | TRBV7-2 | TGTGCCAGCAGCTTAATGGGCAGGGGTAATGAGCAGTTCTTC | CASSLMGRGNEQFF
16 | - | TRBJ2-7 | - | TRBV4-2 | TGTGCCAGCAGCCAAGACGCCGGGACTGGCTCCTACGAGCAGTACTTC | CASSQDAGTGSYEQYF
15 | - | TRBJ1-2 | - | TRBV6-6 | TGTGCCAGCAGTTACTCGGCGCAGATAGACTATGGCTACACCTTC | CASSYSAQIDYGYTF
13 | - | TRBJ2-3 | - | TRBV14 | TGTGCCAGCAGCCAAAGGAGCGCAGATACGCAGTATTTT | CASSQRSADTQYF
14 | - | TRBJ2-7 | TRBD1 | TRBV16 | TGTGCCAGCACCCGGGACAGGGGGACCTACGAGCAGTACTTC | CASTRDRGTYEQYF
13 | - | TRBJ2-3 | - | TRBV6-4 | TGTGCCAGCAGCAGGGAACTCACAGATACGCAGTATTTT | CASSRELTDTQYF
16 | - | TRBJ2-5 | TRBD2 | TRBV19 | TGTGCCAGTAGTAACCCTAGCGGGAGCACCAAGGAGACCCAGTACTTC | CASSNPSGSTKETQYF
15 | - | TRBJ2-1 | TRBD2 | TRBV7-9 | TGTGCCAGCACCCCACGACTAGCGGGACTCAATGAGCAGTTCTTC | CASTPRLAGLNEQFF
13 | once | TRBJ1-2 | - | TRBV19 | TGTGCCAGTAGCAAGATCCAAGAGGAAGGCTACACCTTC | CASSKIQEEGYTF
15 | - | TRBJ1-5 | - | TRBV16 | TGTGCCAGCAGCCTTTTCCGGGTATACAATCAGCCCCAGCATTTT | CASSLFRVYNQPQHF
16 | - | TRBJ2-5 | TRBD2 | TRBV10-1 | TGCGCCAGCAGTGAGTCGAGGAGTGGGCGGGAGGAGACCCAGTACTTC | CASSESRSGREETQYF
16 | - | TRBJ2-7 | TRBD2 | TRBV5-1 | TGCGCCAGCAGCTTGGGTCGCAGCGGGAGCTCCTACGAGCAGTACTTC | CASSLGRSGSSYEQYF
15 | - | TRBJ1-1 | - | TRBV28 | TGTGCCAGCAGTTACAGGGAGGCCCCGAACACTGAAGCTTTCTTT | CASSYREAPNTEAFF
13 | - | TRBJ2-2 | - | TRBV19 | TGTGCCAGCCCGGACCAAAACACCGGGGAGCTGTTTTTT | CASPDQNTGELFF
17 | - | TRBJ2-7 | TRBD2 | TRBV5-1 | TGCGCCAGCAGCTTTGGTCGGCTGGCTAGCGGGAGCTACGAGCAGTACTTC | CASSFGRLASGSYEQYF